The 2 T cell receptor beta chains in this list originate from one sample, sequenced in a study of cytomegalovirus exposure and HLA in healthy donors. Vbeta (60) and Jbeta (13) primers were used in the PCR. Sequencing was performed with immunoSEQ multiplex PCR; in TCRdb, only in-frame clones are kept and a portion is missing. The sample holds under 200,000 clones; 70% to 85% are singletons and the top ten take around 0.69%. What was sequenced was PBMCs. The receptors derive from a middle-aged woman in good health and CMV-seronegative.

This chain uses TRBV6-1 with TRBJ2-1; the match to TRBD2 covers 10 bases. Germline-derived CDR1 and CDR2 are MNHNS and SASEGT. The V and J ends lost 4 bases and 6 bases, in that order; junction bases with no gene match: 12. CDR3 length: 17 amino acids. The CDR3 DNA follows: TGTGCCAGCAGTGGATTAGCGGGGGGCCTTGTTGGCAATGAGCAGTTCTTC. Translated, it gives CASSGLAGGLVGNEQFF.

The chain couples TRBV5-5 to TRBJ2-7; 9 bases fit TRBD2. The junction had 16 bases not matched to a gene; V was cut back by 4 bases and J by 2 bases. Germline CDR1 reads SGHKS; CDR2 reads YYEKEE (reference sequence). The CDR3 runs 18 residues. CDR3 protein: CASSPPGGRGITAYEQYF. DNA of the CDR3: TGTGCCAGCAGCCCCCCCGGCGGGAGGGGGATTACTGCCTACGAGCAGTACTTC.